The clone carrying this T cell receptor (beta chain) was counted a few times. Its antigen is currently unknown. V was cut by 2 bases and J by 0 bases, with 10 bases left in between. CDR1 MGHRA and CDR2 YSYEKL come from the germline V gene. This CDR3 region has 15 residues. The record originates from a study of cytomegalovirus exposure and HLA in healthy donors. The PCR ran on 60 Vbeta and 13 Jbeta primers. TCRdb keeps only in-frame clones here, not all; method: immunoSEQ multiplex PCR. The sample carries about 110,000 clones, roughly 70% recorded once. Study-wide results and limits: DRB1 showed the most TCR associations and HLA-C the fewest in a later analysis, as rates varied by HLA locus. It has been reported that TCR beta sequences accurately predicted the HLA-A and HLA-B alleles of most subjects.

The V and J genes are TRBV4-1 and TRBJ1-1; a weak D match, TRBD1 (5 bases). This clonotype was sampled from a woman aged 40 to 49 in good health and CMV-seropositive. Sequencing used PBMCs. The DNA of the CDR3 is TGCGCCAGCAGCCAAACTCAGGGATTGAACACTGAAGCTTTCTTT. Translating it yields CASSQTQGLNTEAFF.